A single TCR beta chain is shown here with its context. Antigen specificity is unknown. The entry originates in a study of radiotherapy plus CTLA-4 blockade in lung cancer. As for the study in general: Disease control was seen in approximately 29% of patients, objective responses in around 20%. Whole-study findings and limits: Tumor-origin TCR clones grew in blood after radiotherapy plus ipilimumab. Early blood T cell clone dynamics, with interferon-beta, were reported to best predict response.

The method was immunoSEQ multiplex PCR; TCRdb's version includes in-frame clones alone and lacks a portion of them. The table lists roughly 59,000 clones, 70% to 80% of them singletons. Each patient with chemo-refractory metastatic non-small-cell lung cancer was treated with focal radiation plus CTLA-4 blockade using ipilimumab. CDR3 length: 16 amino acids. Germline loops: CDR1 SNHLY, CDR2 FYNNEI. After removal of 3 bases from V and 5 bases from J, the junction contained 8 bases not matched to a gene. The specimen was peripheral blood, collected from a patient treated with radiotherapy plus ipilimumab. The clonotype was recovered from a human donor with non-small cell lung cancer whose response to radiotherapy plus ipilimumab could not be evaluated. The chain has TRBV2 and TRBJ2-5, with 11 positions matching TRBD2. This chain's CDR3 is CASSELAGGPRETQYF. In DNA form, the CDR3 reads TGTGCCAGCAGTGAGTTAGCGGGGGGGCCTCGGGAGACCCAGTACTTC.